This T cell receptor (beta chain) is drawn from a study of shared clonotypes between healthy human individuals. Study-level background: Aged 18 to 49, the donors were a couple of women and three men. Study results and caveats: The represented genetic and exposure-history diversity was limited by the small number of donors.

Roughly 27,000 T cell genomes, or around 180 ng DNA, went into the sorted-subset replicate PCRs. The assay was immunoSEQ multiplex PCR, and TCRdb's table has in-frame clones only and misses some. The sample yields more than 1,200,000 clones, approximately 98.5% seen once. Looked up from germline, CDR1 is MGHDK and CDR2 is SYGVNS. V lost 8 bases and J 5 bases, leaving 9 bases between the germline ends. The CDR3 sequence is 11 residues long. In the case of this clone: Its antigen is not identified. Other DNA sequences in the sample encode the same CDR3.

The sequenced material came from naive CD4+ T cells sorted from blood. Subset noted: CD45RA+ positively selected. This TCR derives from a man in his thirties or forties in good health. This chain links TRBV25-1 with TRBJ1-1, with D maybe TRBD1 (5 bases). CDR3 loop: CASGWGTEAFF. CDR3 nucleotides: TGTGCCAGCGGCTGGGGGACTGAAGCTTTCTTT.